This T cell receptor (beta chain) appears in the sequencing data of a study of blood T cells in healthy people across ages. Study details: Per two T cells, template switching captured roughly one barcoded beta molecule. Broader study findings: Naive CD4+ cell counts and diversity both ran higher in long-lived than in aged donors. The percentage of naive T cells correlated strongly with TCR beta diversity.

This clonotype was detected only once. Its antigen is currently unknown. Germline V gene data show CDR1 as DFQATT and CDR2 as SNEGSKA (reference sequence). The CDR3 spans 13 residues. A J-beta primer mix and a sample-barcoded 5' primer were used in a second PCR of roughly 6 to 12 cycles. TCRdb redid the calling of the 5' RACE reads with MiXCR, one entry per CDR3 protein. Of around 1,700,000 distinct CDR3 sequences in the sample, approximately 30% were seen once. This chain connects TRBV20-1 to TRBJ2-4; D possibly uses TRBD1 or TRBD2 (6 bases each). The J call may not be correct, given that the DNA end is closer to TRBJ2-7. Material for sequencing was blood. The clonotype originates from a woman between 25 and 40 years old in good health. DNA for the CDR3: TGCAGTGCCGAGGGGGGATACGCCTACGAGCAGTACTTC. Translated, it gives CSAEGGYAYEQYF.